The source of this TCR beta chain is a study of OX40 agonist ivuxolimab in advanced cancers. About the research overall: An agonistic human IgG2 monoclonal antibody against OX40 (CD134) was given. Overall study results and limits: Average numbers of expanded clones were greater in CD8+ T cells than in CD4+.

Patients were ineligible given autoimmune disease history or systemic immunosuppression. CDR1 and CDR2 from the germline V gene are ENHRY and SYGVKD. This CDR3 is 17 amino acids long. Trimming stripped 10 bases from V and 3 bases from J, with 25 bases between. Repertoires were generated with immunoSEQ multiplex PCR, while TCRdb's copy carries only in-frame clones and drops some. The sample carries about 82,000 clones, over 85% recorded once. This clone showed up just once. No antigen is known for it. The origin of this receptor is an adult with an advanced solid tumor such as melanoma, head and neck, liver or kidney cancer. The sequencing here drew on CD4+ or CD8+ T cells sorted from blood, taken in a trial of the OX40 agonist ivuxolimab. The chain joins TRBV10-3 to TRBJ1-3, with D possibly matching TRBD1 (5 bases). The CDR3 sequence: CATATDRTGTVGNTIYF. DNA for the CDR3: TGTGCCACCGCCACCGATCGAACCGGGACGGTTGGAAACACCATATATTTT.